This T cell receptor beta chain comes out of a study of blood T cell repertoires in COVID-19. About the study: The study drew acute and convalescent COVID-19 samples from the United States, Italy and Spain.

The germline V gene encodes CDR1 LNHDA and CDR2 SQIVND (reference sequence). Trimming cost V 4 bases and J 1 base, with 17 bases left between them. The CDR3 extends over 17 amino acids. Profiling relied on immunoSEQ multiplex PCR, and the TCRdb table lists in-frame clones only, not all of them. The sample shows around 280,000 clones, around 89% of them seen only once. This clonotype originated in a woman aged 18-29 years with acute COVID-19. The J gene is TRBJ1-5, the V gene TRBV19; maybe TRBD1 (6 bases). Material for sequencing was PBMCs or T cells enriched from blood (not recorded which). The CDR3, as DNA: TGTGCCAGTAGTACCACTGCCGGGGGGGGCAGCAATCAGCCCCAGCATTTT. This encodes CASSTTAGGGSNQPQHF.